This T cell receptor (beta chain) was captured in a study of T cell changes during pregnancy in multiple sclerosis. Measured with immunoSEQ multiplex PCR; TCRdb has only the in-frame clones, and not every one. The data hold tens of thousands of clones, with more than 80% observed a single time. Trimming took 7 bases from V and 4 from J, leaving 10 bases between them. Germline CDR1 is SEHNR and CDR2 is FQNEAQ (reference sequence). The CDR3 extends over 12 amino acids. This clone was observed a few times. The input for sequencing was CD4+ T cells from peripheral blood mononuclear cells, taken in the first trimester of pregnancy. This TCR came from a female donor with multiple sclerosis, enrolled in a pregnancy study. The V gene is TRBV7-9, the J gene TRBJ1-1; a possible D gene is TRBD1 (5 bases). This CDR3 is CASTIRGTEAFF. The DNA of the CDR3 is TGTGCCAGCACAATAAGGGGCACTGAAGCTTTCTTT.